This TCR beta chain was obtained from a study of blood T cells in healthy people across ages. Study-wide context: Template switching picked up about one barcoded beta molecule for each two T cells.

It was with a sample-barcoded 5' primer and a J-beta primer mix that a second PCR of roughly 7 to 11 cycles was run. MiXCR was run by TCRdb on the 5' RACE reads, yielding one entry per CDR3 protein. The sample has 650,000 to 1,000,000 distinct CDR3 sequences, about 34% seen once; the top ten hold approximately 13%. Germline-derived CDR1 and CDR2 are SGDLS and YYNGEE. The CDR3 is 16 amino acids. The ends lost 0 bases at V and 3 bases at J; junction bases unmatched: 9. This clonotype was counted many times. This receptor was identified in a man younger than 35 in good health. The chain recombines TRBV9 with TRBJ2-7, with TRBD1 identical over 7 bases. What was sequenced was blood. CDR3 DNA sequence: TGTGCCAGCAGCGTAGCTACTGGGACAGAGTACTACGAGCAGTACTTC. Its translation: CASSVATGTEYYEQYF.